One and the same sample provided the 5 T cell receptor beta chains below, sequenced in a study of shared clonotypes between healthy human individuals. The table came from immunoSEQ multiplex PCR; TCRdb's copy has only in-frame clones and leaves some out. The repertoire holds 850,000 to 1,200,000 clones, with 65% to 75% as singletons. The sample consisted of memory CD4+ T cells sorted from blood. Subset denoted: CD45RA-negative fraction. These receptors all come from a man aged 18 to 29 in good health.

This clone has a single count. The J gene is TRBJ2-5, the V gene TRBV5-6; D is uncertain. The germline CDR1 and CDR2 sequences are SGHDT and YYEEEE. Trimming took 4 bases from V and 5 from J, leaving 15 bases between them. The CDR3 contains 14 residues. The CDR3: CASSPAHVGETQYF. CDR3 in DNA: TGTGCCAGCAGCCCAGCCCACGTAGGGGAGACCCAGTACTTC.

The chain recombines TRBV2 with TRBJ2-5, with D unresolved. Germline CDR1 SNHLY, CDR2 FYNNEI. The CDR3 runs to 15 residues. The V end lost 4 bases, the J end lost 2 bases, and 14 bases lay between the germline ends. The CDR3 here is CASSASDWLQETQYF. As DNA, the CDR3 is TGTGCCAGCAGTGCAAGTGACTGGTTACAAGAGACCCAGTACTTC.

This clone was seen a single time. The V and J genes are TRBV29-1 and TRBJ2-5, with D possibly called TRBD1 or TRBD2 (5 bases each). Germline lookup yields CDR1 SQVTM and CDR2 ANQGSEA. The CDR3 extends over 13 amino acids. V lost 7 bases, J lost 2 bases, and 14 bases lay in between. CDR3 nucleotide sequence: TGCAGCGCGAAGGGACGGTTGCAAGAGACCCAGTACTTC. Protein product: CSAKGRLQETQYF.

The chain links TRBV7-9 to TRBJ1-6; 7 bases align to TRBD1. Germline values: CDR1 SEHNR, CDR2 FQNEAQ (reference sequence). V gave up 3 bases and J gave up 5 bases; unmatched junction bases: 4. There are 15 residues in the CDR3. CDR3 DNA: TGTGCCAGCAGCTTTACAGGGGTTGATAATTCACCCCTCCACTTT. It translates to CASSFTGVDNSPLHF.

The CDR3 bases are TGCGCCAGCAGGAATGTGACAGGGTCAAACATTCAGTACTTC. This gives the protein CASRNVTGSNIQYF. The chain joins TRBV5-1 to TRBJ2-4, with 7 bases matching TRBD1. The CDR3 has 14 residues. With V trimmed by 5 bases and J by 6 bases, 8 bases remained unmatched. Germline V CDR1 and CDR2: SGHRS, YFSETQ.